What follows are 30 T cell receptor beta chains derived from one specimen sequenced in a study of blood T cells in healthy people across ages. With a J-beta primer mix and a sample-barcoded 5' primer, a second PCR ran 7 to 11 cycles. TCRdb re-called the 5' RACE reads with MiXCR, one entry per CDR3 protein. The table records 650,000 or so distinct CDR3 sequences, roughly half of them present only once. The sequenced sample consisted of blood. Every receptor here comes from a woman aged 80 or over in good health.

The CDR3 spells CSVLGLAGEREQFF. CDR3 in DNA: TGCAGCGTTTTGGGACTAGCGGGAGAGCGAGAGCAGTTCTTC. The chain is built from TRBV29-1 and TRBJ2-1, with TRBD2 matching 14 bases. Germline CDR1 is SQVTM and CDR2 is ANQGSEA. Trimming at V came to 5 bases and at J to 10 bases, leaving 7 bases not matched to a gene. The CDR3 is 14 amino acids.

V is TRBV7-9 and J is TRBJ2-3, with D hard to call. The CDR3 has 13 residues. V was cut by 5 bases and J by 0 bases, with 6 bases left in between. CDR1 and CDR2 from the germline V gene are SEHNR and FQNEAQ (reference sequence). The CDR3 DNA follows: TGTGCCAGCAGCCTGCACAGCACAGATACGCAGTATTTT. The encoded protein is CASSLHSTDTQYF.

This clonotype was observed many times. This chain links TRBV28 with TRBJ2-5; D not certain. The germline gives CDR1 MDHEN, CDR2 SYDVKM. The germline V and J ends were trimmed by 4 bases and 4 bases, with 10 bases remaining between them. The CDR3 runs 13 residues. The CDR3 sequence is CASSSGPRETQYF. CDR3 nucleotides: TGTGCCAGCAGTTCCGGGCCCCGAGAGACCCAGTACTTC.

This clonotype was picked up many times. The chain is built from TRBV4-1 and TRBJ2-4, with TRBD2 matching over 8 bases. V trimming: 2 bases; J trimming: 6 bases; junction bases outside the gene matches: 12. Germline-derived CDR1 and CDR2 are MGHRA and YSYEKL. The CDR3 covers 17 residues. Here the CDR3 reads CASSQSHAGGKGNIQYF. DNA of the CDR3: TGCGCCAGCAGCCAAAGTCACGCGGGAGGAAAAGGAAACATTCAGTACTTC.

Only one count was recorded for this clonotype. The chain carries TRBV21-1 and TRBJ2-1. TRBV21-1 is a listed pseudogene. CDR3 length equals 9 residues. Here the CDR3 reads CADGNEQFF. For the CDR3, the DNA is TGCGCGGACGGGAATGAGCAGTTCTTC.

The gene calls are TRBV5-1 and TRBJ2-3; no clear D gene. The germline CDR1 and CDR2 sequences are SGHRS and YFSETQ. CDR3 length: 18 amino acids. V was clipped by 0 bases and J by 0 bases, with 17 bases between them. The CDR3: CASSLVTATFSSTDTQYF. CDR3 nucleotide sequence: TGCGCCAGCAGCTTGGTCACAGCGACGTTCTCTAGCACAGATACGCAGTATTTT. Drawing the rest from reference TRBV5-1 and TRBJ2-3, the complete variable domain is KAGVTQTPRYLIKTRGQQVTLSCSPISGHRSVSWYQQTPGQGLQFLFEYFSETQRNKGNFPGRFSGRQFSNSRSEMNVSTLELGDSALYLCASSLVTATFSSTDTQYFGPGTRLTVL.

This clonotype was counted a few times. V gene TRBV9 combines with J gene TRBJ2-3; unclear D gene. This CDR3 has 17 residues. Germline CDR1 reads SGDLS; CDR2 reads YYNGEE. Deletions cut 0 bases from V and 0 bases from J, with 14 bases between. The CDR3 DNA is TGTGCCAGCAGCGTAGTCCCCGGCGGCGGAAGCACAGATACGCAGTATTTT. Translation gives CASSVVPGGGSTDTQYF.

As regards this clonotype: At one end, the junction sequence differs from germline, possibly due to a read error. The chain carries TRBV14 and TRBJ2-3; D could derive from TRBD1 or TRBD2 (5 bases each). Germline lookup yields CDR1 SGHDN and CDR2 FVKESK. The CDR3 consists of 15 residues. In DNA form, the CDR3 reads TGTGCCAGCGGCCAACGGGGACCGAGCACAGATACGCAGTATTTT. Its protein is CASGQRGPSTDTQYF.

The chain recombines TRBV12-3 or TRBV12-4 with TRBJ2-3; D gene uncertain. Trimming stripped 3 bases from V and 4 bases from J, with 11 bases between. This CDR3 has 14 amino acids. The DNA for the CDR3 is TGTGCCAGCAGTTTTTATACCGGCCCAGATACGCAGTATTTT. Translation gives CASSFYTGPDTQYF.

The genes are TRBV5-1 and TRBJ1-4, with D unresolved. CDR1 is SGHRS, CDR2 YFSETQ, per germline. The CDR3 loop spans 16 amino acids. Trimming took off 4 bases at V and 6 bases at J, with 19 bases between the two ends. The CDR3 loop is CASSAFSDYSDEKLFF. CDR3 DNA: TGCGCCAGCAGCGCTTTTTCTGATTATTCCGATGAAAAACTGTTTTTT.

This clonotype was found many times. The chain carries TRBV7-9 and TRBJ1-4; D is undetermined. Germline CDR1 reads SEHNR; CDR2 reads FQNEAQ (reference sequence). Trimming shortened V by 5 bases and J by 13 bases, and 20 bases separated the two germline ends. This CDR3 contains 14 residues. The CDR3 DNA sequence: TGTGCCAGCAGCCTAGGCGGTGTAGGCAGTAGACTGTTTTTT. The encoded protein is CASSLGGVGSRLFF. Variable domain in full (rest from reference TRBV7-9 and TRBJ1-4): DTGVSQNPRHKITKRGQNVTFRCDPISEHNRLYWYRQTLGQGPEFLTYFQNEAQLEKSRLLSDRFSAERPKGSFSTLEIQRTEQGDSAMYLCASSLGGVGSRLFFGSGTQLSVL.

The chain combines TRBV27 with TRBJ2-7, with TRBD2 identical over 8 bases. Germline CDR1 and CDR2: MNHEY and SMNVEV (reference sequence). The ends lost 0 bases at V and 3 bases at J; junction bases unmatched: 4. The length of the CDR3 is 15 residues. The CDR3: CASSLSSGSRYEQYF. As DNA, the CDR3 is TGTGCCAGCAGTTTATCGAGCGGGAGTCGCTACGAGCAGTACTTC.

V gene TRBV7-9 combines with J gene TRBJ1-1, with 8 bases lining up with TRBD1. V lost 5 bases to trimming and J lost 5 bases; unmatched junction nucleotides: 10. CDR3 length: 15 residues. Germline V gene data show CDR1 as SEHNR and CDR2 as FQNEAQ (reference sequence). CDR3 loop: CASSQRQGKDTEAFF. For the CDR3, the DNA is TGTGCCAGCAGCCAACGACAGGGGAAGGATACTGAAGCTTTCTTT.

This clonotype was counted only a few times. The rearrangement joins TRBV27 to TRBJ2-1, with 11 bases matching TRBD2. V shed 4 bases and J 15 bases; nucleotides not matched to a gene: 26. The germline V gene has CDR1 MNHEY and CDR2 SMNVEV (reference sequence). The CDR3 is 19 residues long. As DNA, the CDR3 is TGTGCCAGCAGTTCTAATATAGGACTAGCGGGTGGTTTACCCTGTGCGAGGTTCTTC. Its translation is CASSSNIGLAGGLPCARFF.

The V and J genes are TRBV25-1 and TRBJ2-5; D may be TRBD1 (6 bases). The CDR3 runs 12 residues. The V end was cut by 5 bases, the J end by 11 bases, with 15 bases between. Germline CDR1 MGHDK, CDR2 SYGVNS. The CDR3 coding sequence is TGTGCCAGCAGTACCCAGGGGTTTGAGCAGTACTTC. Translation: CASSTQGFEQYF. Full variable domain (rest looked up from reference TRBV25-1 and TRBJ2-5): EADIYQTPRYLVIGTGKKITLECSQTMGHDKMYWYQQDPGMELHLIHYSYGVNSTEKGDLSSESTVSRIRTEHFPLTLESARPSHTSQYLCASSTQGFEQYFGPGTRLLVL.

This clonotype appeared many times. The J gene is TRBJ1-2, the V gene TRBV21-1. TRBV21-1 is a pseudogene. The CDR3 runs 14 residues. CDR3 sequence (DNA): TGTGCCAGCAGCGCGCAAGTAAACGTCTGTGGCTACACCTTC. This gives the protein CASSAQVNVCGYTF.

V and J are TRBV7-9 and TRBJ2-1; the D gene is possibly TRBD1 (5 bases). The germline CDR1 and CDR2 sequences are SEHNR and FQNEAQ (reference sequence). This CDR3 is built from 15 residues. Trimming shortened V by 5 bases and J by 4 bases, and 15 bases separated the two germline ends. CDR3 bases: TGTGCCAGCAGCGAAACCCGGACATCTTACAATGAGCAGTTCTTC. Translation gives CASSETRTSYNEQFF.

The sample holds a few counts of this clonotype. The chain uses TRBV6-2 or TRBV6-3 and TRBJ2-2, with a tentative D call TRBD2 (6 bases). This CDR3 has 13 residues. Per germline, CDR1 MNHEY and CDR2 SVGEGT. V lost 7 bases and J lost 3, with 9 bases in between. The CDR3 sequence: CASTRDYTGELFF. The CDR3 DNA reads as TGTGCCAGCACGCGGGATTACACCGGGGAGCTGTTTTTT.

At least ten counts were recorded for this clonotype. This chain uses TRBV27 with TRBJ2-3; 9 nucleotides agree with TRBD2. Trimming took 8 bases from V and 2 from J; bases not matched to a gene: 5. CDR3 length: 14 amino acids. Germline loops: CDR1 MNHEY, CDR2 SMNVEV (reference sequence). CDR3 in DNA: TGTGCCAGCTCGCGGGAGGGCCCCACAGATACGCAGTATTTT. This encodes CASSREGPTDTQYF.

V and J are TRBV18 and TRBJ2-5; D gene unclear. Germline V gene sequence: CDR1 KGHSH, CDR2 LQKENI. The CDR3 is made up of 14 amino acids. The V gene lost 1 base and the J gene lost 2 bases, with 8 bases spanning the gap. CDR3 DNA: TGTGCCAGCTCACCACTGAGATTACAAGAGACCCAGTACTTC. Residues: CASSPLRLQETQYF.

The chain has TRBV11-2 and TRBJ1-6; a weak D match, TRBD1 (6 bases). The ends were cut back, 5 bases at V and 9 bases at J, with 14 bases in the middle. This CDR3 comprises 14 residues. Germline V CDR1 and CDR2: SGHAT, FQNNGV. In DNA form, the CDR3 reads TGTGCCAGCAGCAACAGGGTGCCGACTTCACCCCTCCACTTT. Residues: CASSNRVPTSPLHF.

The chain combines TRBV27 with TRBJ2-2; maybe TRBD1 (6 bases). Germline loops: CDR1 MNHEY, CDR2 SMNVEV (reference sequence). The germline V and J ends were trimmed by 5 bases and 6 bases, with 13 bases remaining between them. The CDR3 is 14 residues long. The CDR3, as DNA: TGTGCCAGCAGTCCGCACAGGGAATCCGGGGAGCTGTTTTTT. This codes for CASSPHRESGELFF.

This chain links TRBV29-1 with TRBJ1-1, with D possibly TRBD1 on 6 matching bases. V dropped 7 bases and J dropped 0 bases, with 15 bases sitting between them. Germline V gene data show CDR1 as SQVTM and CDR2 as ANQGSEA. This CDR3 comprises 14 residues. The CDR3 DNA reads TGCAGCGCAGTCACAGGGACCATGAACACTGAAGCTTTCTTT. It encodes CSAVTGTMNTEAFF.

This clonotype showed up many times. V gene TRBV3-1 combines with J gene TRBJ2-7; TRBD1 is a possible D gene (6 bases). In germline, CDR1 is LGHDT, CDR2 YNNKEL (reference sequence). With 5 bases removed from V and 0 bases from J, the gap between germline ends came to 14 bases. This CDR3 has 15 amino acids. CDR3 bases: TGTGCCAGCAGCAGACAGGTGGGGGCCTCCTACGAGCAGTACTTC. Amino acid sequence: CASSRQVGASYEQYF.

The rearrangement joins TRBV25-1 to TRBJ2-5; D gene unclear. This CDR3 spans 18 amino acids. V lost 6 bases and J 5 bases, leaving 28 bases between the germline ends. Germline-derived CDR1 and CDR2 are MGHDK and SYGVNS. The DNA of the CDR3 is TGTGCCAGCAGCCCCAATCCTCGGGCCATAAAAAGAAACGAGACCCAGTACTTC. The encoded protein is CASSPNPRAIKRNETQYF.

This clonotype was counted at least ten times. This rearrangement joins TRBV10-3 to TRBJ2-1; D remains unclear. The germline V gene encodes CDR1 ENHRY and CDR2 SYGVKD. Trimming left V 0 bases short and J 1 base short, with 10 bases between. The CDR3 spans 16 residues. Here the CDR3 DNA reads TGTGCCATCAGTGAGTCTCCAGCCGGTTCCTACAATGAGCAGTTCTTC. Translation gives CAISESPAGSYNEQFF.

This clonotype was observed a few times. The chain recombines TRBV29-1 with TRBJ1-1; D may be TRBD1 (5 bases). Trimming took off 6 bases at V and 1 base at J, with 12 bases between the two ends. The CDR3 extends over 13 amino acids. Per germline, CDR1 SQVTM and CDR2 ANQGSEA. CDR3 nucleotide sequence: TGCAGCGTGGCACTCACAGGGAACACTGAAGCTTTCTTT. Translation: CSVALTGNTEAFF.

The rearrangement joins TRBV27 to TRBJ2-4, with D tentatively TRBD1 (6 bases). The ends were cut back, 11 bases at V and 9 bases at J, with 17 bases in the middle. The CDR3 is made up of 12 amino acids. Germline V gene data show CDR1 as MNHEY and CDR2 as SMNVEV (reference sequence). CDR3 nucleotides: TGTGCCGGCATAGGGGACAACGGCATTCAGTACTTC. This encodes CAGIGDNGIQYF.

This clonotype was observed once. Possible read error: a much larger clone is one base away. CDR3 nucleotides: TGTGCCTGCAGTGACAGCGGGTTAGATACGCAGTATTTT. It codes for CACSDSGLDTQYF. The chain links TRBV25-1 to TRBJ2-3; the D gene is possibly TRBD2 (6 bases). Germline V gene lookup returns CDR1 MGHDK and CDR2 SYGVNS. CDR3 size: 13 residues.

This clonotype was detected only a few times. The chain is built from TRBV7-9 and TRBJ2-1; D not certain. CDR1 is SEHNR, CDR2 FQNEAQ, per germline (reference sequence). The CDR3 has 11 amino acids. V shed 4 bases and J shed 8 bases, with 6 bases lying between them. This CDR3 reads CASSWADEQFF. The CDR3 region has the DNA TGTGCCAGCAGCTGGGCGGATGAGCAGTTCTTC. The full variable domain, its missing parts supplied by reference TRBV7-9 and TRBJ2-1, is DTGVSQNPRHKITKRGQNVTFRCDPISEHNRLYWYRQTLGQGPEFLTYFQNEAQLEKSRLLSDRFSAERPKGSFSTLEIQRTEQGDSAMYLCASSWADEQFFGPGTRLTVL.